The 7 T cell receptor beta chains presented below share a single source sample, sequenced in a study of blood T cell repertoires in COVID-19. Clones were sequenced by immunoSEQ multiplex PCR, and TCRdb holds only the in-frame ones, with some missing. The data contain under 300,000 clones, about nine tenths of them singletons. Sequencing input: PBMCs or T cells enriched from blood (not recorded which). These receptors all come from a human donor in a cohort exposed to, infected with or recovered from COVID-19 (not recorded which). The donor label of this sample is uncertain.

As concerns this clone: This sequence may be a read error, since a much larger clone differs from it by one base. The V gene is TRBV7-8, the J gene TRBJ1-1; weak D call: TRBD1 (5 bases). Germline V lookup: CDR1 SGHVS, CDR2 FQNEAQ. Trimming took 3 bases from V and 3 from J, leaving 8 bases between them. The CDR3 length is 13 residues. The CDR3 is CASSFRVDTEAFF. CDR3 nucleotides: TGTGCCAGCAGCTTCAGGGTAGACACTGAAGCTTTCTTT.

The V and J genes are TRBV30 and TRBJ1-2; D might be TRBD1 (6 bases). Per the germline V gene, CDR1 is GTSNPN and CDR2 is SVGIG (reference sequence). This CDR3 has 14 amino acids. V lost 0 bases, J lost 4 bases, and 12 bases lay in between. Here the CDR3 reads CAWSVIQGPYGYTF. DNA for the CDR3: TGTGCCTGGAGTGTAATTCAGGGGCCCTATGGCTACACCTTC.

The CDR3 loop reads CASSPPRTGYGGQYF. The CDR3 bases are TGTGCCAGCAGCCCCCCTCGGACAGGCTACGGAGGGCAGTACTTC. The chain joins TRBV11-2 to TRBJ2-7, with 7 bases lining up with TRBD1. After removal of 5 bases from V and 9 bases from J, the junction contained 16 bases not matched to a gene. The CDR3 spans 15 residues. Germline V gene sequence: CDR1 SGHAT, CDR2 FQNNGV.

The chain couples TRBV19 to TRBJ2-7; 11 bases are a match to TRBD2. CDR1 is LNHDA and CDR2 is SQIVND in the germline V gene (reference sequence). This CDR3 spans 15 amino acids. The J segment lost 2 bases and the V segment lost 6 bases, leaving 6 bases of the junction unmatched. CDR3 protein: CASRRTSGQTYEQYF. CDR3 DNA: TGTGCCAGTAGGCGGACTAGCGGGCAGACCTACGAGCAGTACTTC.

The CDR3 region has the DNA TGTGCCAGCAGTTACAGGCTAGCGGGGGATATAAATACGCAGTATTTT. It translates to CASSYRLAGDINTQYF. The genes are TRBV6-5 and TRBJ2-3; 10 nucleotides match TRBD2. Germline CDR1 is MNHEY and CDR2 is SVGAGI. This CDR3 is 16 amino acids long. J was trimmed by 7 bases and V by 2 bases; bases with no gene match: 9.

There are a few counts of this clone. The V and J genes are TRBV7-3 and TRBJ2-5; perhaps TRBD2 as D (6 bases). Germline-derived CDR1 and CDR2 are SGHTA and FQGTGA. V was clipped by 5 bases and J by 2 bases, with 12 bases between them. The CDR3 consists of 14 residues. CDR3 region: CASSPAGGQETQYF. The CDR3 DNA reads as TGTGCCAGCAGCCCAGCGGGCGGACAAGAGACCCAGTACTTC.

This clone was seen only once. The rearrangement joins TRBV7-2 to TRBJ2-7; 10 bases align to TRBD2. V shed 1 base, J shed 0 bases, and the junction held 3 bases outside the gene matches. The CDR3 extends over 16 amino acids. The V gene's germline CDR1 is SGHTA and CDR2 FQGNSA. CDR3 residues: CASSLGLAGSSYEQYF. The CDR3 DNA sequence: TGTGCCAGCAGCTTAGGACTAGCGGGCAGCTCCTACGAGCAGTACTTC.